The next 30 T cell receptor beta chains were all read from a single sample in a study of blood T cells in healthy people across ages. Combining a sample-barcoded 5' primer with a J-beta primer mix, a second PCR ran for roughly 7 to 12 cycles. Each CDR3 protein gets one entry after TCRdb re-called the 5' RACE reads with MiXCR. In the table there are approximately 1,100,000 distinct CDR3 sequences, 40% to 50% of which are singletons. The sample consisted of blood. Source of these receptors: a woman in her sixties or seventies in good health.

A few counts support this clonotype. This chain links TRBV9 with TRBJ2-7; TRBD1 agrees at 11 bases. Germline loops: CDR1 SGDLS, CDR2 YYNGEE. The CDR3 runs 14 residues. V was clipped by 2 bases and J by 7 bases; unmatched bases: 5. The CDR3 loop is CASSVRTGGGEQYF. The CDR3 nucleotides read TGTGCCAGCAGCGTCCGGACAGGGGGCGGAGAGCAGTACTTC.

The genes are TRBV2 and TRBJ2-3; possible D gene TRBD2, 5 bases. The CDR3 consists of 15 residues. Deletions cut 4 bases from V and 3 bases from J, with 14 bases between. Per germline, CDR1 SNHLY and CDR2 FYNNEI. This chain's CDR3 is CASSVTSRSTDTQYF. CDR3 sequence (DNA): TGTGCCAGCAGTGTTACTAGTAGGAGTACAGATACGCAGTATTTT. Variable domain in full (rest from reference TRBV2 and TRBJ2-3): EPEVTQTPSHQVTQMGQEVILRCVPISNHLYFYWYRQILGQKVEFLVSFYNNEISEKSEIFDDQFSVERPDGSNFTLKIRSTKLEDSAMYFCASSVTSRSTDTQYFGPGTRLTVL.

The chain employs TRBV6-6 and TRBJ1-2, with 7 positions matching TRBD1. This CDR3 contains 16 residues. Germline V gene lookup returns CDR1 MNHNY and CDR2 SVGAGI (reference sequence). V trimming: 4 bases; J trimming: 1 base; junction bases outside the gene matches: 9. CDR3 DNA: TGTGCCAGCAGTTTCCCACGGGACAGTAGTAACTATGGCTACACCTTC. This encodes CASSFPRDSSNYGYTF.

The rearrangement joins TRBV9 to TRBJ2-1; D ambiguous. The CDR3 runs 15 residues. The germline CDR1 and CDR2 sequences are SGDLS and YYNGEE. V was trimmed by 0 bases and J by 6 bases, leaving 13 bases between them. CDR3 in amino acids: CASSVAPRLGNEQFF. In DNA form, the CDR3 reads TGTGCCAGCAGCGTAGCCCCTCGGCTCGGCAATGAGCAGTTCTTC. Filled out from reference TRBV9 and TRBJ2-1, the complete variable domain reads DSGVTQTPKHLITATGQRVTLRCSPRSGDLSVYWYQQSLDQGLQFLIQYYNGEERAKGNILERFSAQQFPDLHSELNLSSLELGDSALYFCASSVAPRLGNEQFFGPGTRLTVL.

Comment on this clonotype: At one end, the junction sequence differs from germline, possibly due to a read error. The chain couples TRBV10-3 to TRBJ2-1; TRBD2 matches 10 bases. CDR1 ENHRY and CDR2 SYGVKD come from the germline V gene. The CDR3 has 13 residues. The DNA for the CDR3 is TGTACCATCAGTACCGGGACTAGCGTAGAAAAGTTCTTC. It yields the protein CTISTGTSVEKFF.

This clonotype was seen a handful of times. The chain couples TRBV20-1 to TRBJ1-5; 8 bases align to TRBD1. Germline loops: CDR1 DFQATT, CDR2 SNEGSKA (reference sequence). This CDR3 contains 17 residues. V dropped 3 bases and J dropped 6; count of bases not matched to a gene: 16. This CDR3 reads CSARIGAGTGLFQPQHF. The CDR3 DNA sequence: TGCAGTGCTAGGATCGGTGCCGGGACAGGCCTTTTTCAGCCCCAGCATTTT.

This chain connects TRBV2 to TRBJ2-1, with D possibly TRBD2 on 6 matching bases. The CDR3 totals 16 residues. Germline V gene data show CDR1 as SNHLY and CDR2 as FYNNEI. V lost 8 bases to trimming and J lost 3 bases, with 20 bases between them. CDR3 nucleotide sequence: TGTGCCAGCCCAGCGCGGGCTACGCGGGACTACAATGAGCAGTTCTTC. Its protein is CASPARATRDYNEQFF.

The genes are TRBV7-9 and TRBJ2-1; tentative D call: TRBD1 (5 bases). The V end was cut by 2 bases, the J end by 0 bases, with 11 bases between. Germline CDR1 is SEHNR and CDR2 is FQNEAQ (reference sequence). The CDR3 has 16 residues. The chain's CDR3 is CASSLPTRGSYNEQFF. CDR3 bases: TGTGCCAGCAGCTTACCCACAAGGGGCTCCTACAATGAGCAGTTCTTC.

The chain recombines TRBV7-3 with TRBJ2-1; 8 bases are a match to TRBD1. V shed 1 base and J 6 bases; nucleotides not matched to a gene: 8. The CDR3 extends over 16 amino acids. From germline, CDR1 is SGHTA and CDR2 FQGTGA. The CDR3 bases are TGTGCCAGCAGCTTAATAGGGACAGGATGGTCCAATGAGCAGTTCTTC. This codes for CASSLIGTGWSNEQFF.

The chain recombines TRBV5-1 with TRBJ2-7, with a weak D call TRBD1 (5 bases). Trimming pared 5 bases from V and 2 bases from J, leaving 17 bases between. From germline, CDR1 is SGHRS and CDR2 YFSETQ. This CDR3 is built from 15 residues. The CDR3 region has the DNA TGCGCCAGCAGTGAGTGGGCGACAGCCGCCTACGAGCAGTACTTC. Translation gives CASSEWATAAYEQYF.

This clonotype turned up a few times. The CDR3 is CATRGLAGGEYF. CDR3 in DNA: TGTGCCACACGGGGACTAGCGGGAGGAGAGTACTTC. The rearrangement links TRBV2 to TRBJ2-7; 15 nucleotides match TRBD2. Unmatched junction bases numbered 6, after V lost 10 bases and J lost 11 bases. Germline V gives CDR1 SNHLY, CDR2 FYNNEI. The CDR3 has 12 residues.

The chain links TRBV12-3 or TRBV12-4 to TRBJ2-1; a weak D match, TRBD2 (5 bases). Trimming pared 5 bases from V and 4 bases from J, leaving 15 bases between. This CDR3 comprises 15 residues. The CDR3 DNA is TGTGCCAGCAGTCTAGTGATAGAGGGATACAATGAGCAGTTCTTC. Protein: CASSLVIEGYNEQFF.

The V gene is TRBV11-3, the J gene TRBJ1-4; D remains ambiguous. The CDR3 is 17 amino acids. Germline V gene lookup returns CDR1 SGHNT and CDR2 YENEEA. The V gene lost 1 base and the J gene lost 7 bases, with 19 bases spanning the gap. The CDR3 bases are TGTGCCAGCAGCTTAGTACAACTCCTATACGTGTCTGAAAAACTGTTTTTT. Translation: CASSLVQLLYVSEKLFF. Full variable domain (rest looked up from reference TRBV11-3 and TRBJ1-4): EAGVVQSPRYKIIEKKQPVAFWCNPISGHNTLYWYLQNLGQGPELLIRYENEEAVDDSQLPKDRFSAERLKGVDSTLKIQPAELGDSAVYLCASSLVQLLYVSEKLFFGSGTQLSVL.

J is TRBJ2-1 and V is TRBV5-1; 10 positions agree with TRBD1. V gave up 3 bases and J gave up 4 bases; unmatched junction bases: 4. CDR1 is SGHRS, CDR2 YFSETQ, per germline. This CDR3 is 15 amino acids long. This CDR3 reads CASSYTGQGYNEQFF. The CDR3, as DNA: TGCGCCAGCAGCTACACGGGACAGGGGTACAATGAGCAGTTCTTC.

The J gene is TRBJ2-7, the V gene TRBV7-6; D ambiguous. Germline V gene sequence: CDR1 SGHVS, CDR2 FNYEAQ. This CDR3 is 12 amino acids long. Trimming took off 1 base at V and 7 bases at J, with 8 bases between the two ends. CDR3 protein: CASSLEPREQYF. For the CDR3, the DNA is TGTGCCAGCAGCTTAGAACCCCGGGAGCAGTACTTC. The full variable domain, its missing parts supplied by reference TRBV7-6 and TRBJ2-7, is GAGVSQSPRYKVTKRGQDVALRCDPISGHVSLYWYRQALGQGPEFLTYFNYEAQQDKSGLPNDRFSAERPEGSISTLTIQRTEQRDSAMYRCASSLEPREQYFGPGTRLTVT.

This clonotype was observed a few times. The chain carries TRBV7-3 and TRBJ2-2; tentative D call: TRBD1 (6 bases). Trimming left V 2 bases short and J 2 bases short, with 9 bases between. The germline V gene has CDR1 SGHTA and CDR2 FQGTGA. The CDR3 contains 15 residues. The CDR3 reads CASSLDRRNTGELFF. As DNA, the CDR3 is TGTGCCAGCAGCTTAGACAGGCGTAACACCGGGGAGCTGTTTTTT.

This clonotype was picked up a small number of times. J is TRBJ1-1 and V is TRBV5-6; D is ambiguous. Germline CDR1 SGHDT, CDR2 YYEEEE. The CDR3 contains 14 residues. Between the trimmed V and J ends, which lost 5 bases and 1 base, there was a span of 12 bases. In nucleotides, the CDR3 is TGTGCCAGCAGTACTGACAAGAGGAACACTGAAGCTTTCTTT. Its translation is CASSTDKRNTEAFF.

The J gene is TRBJ2-4, the V gene TRBV29-1; 9 positions agree with TRBD1. Judging by the DNA end, TRBJ2-7 fits better; the J call may be wrong. This CDR3 spans 14 amino acids. Germline V gives CDR1 SQVTM, CDR2 ANQGSEA. DNA of the CDR3: TGCAGCGTTGAGGGGGGACAGGGCATCTACGAGCAGTACTTC. Amino acid sequence: CSVEGGQGIYEQYF.

This clonotype was picked up a small number of times. The chain combines TRBV20-1 with TRBJ2-3, with 7 bases identical to TRBD2. The junction had 10 bases not matched to a gene; V was cut back by 1 base and J by 0 bases. Germline CDR1 DFQATT, CDR2 SNEGSKA (reference sequence). This CDR3 comprises 17 residues. The CDR3 DNA is TGCAGTGCTAGAGGAGGGGCTAGCGGAATCAGCACAGATACGCAGTATTTT. Its protein product is CSARGGASGISTDTQYF.

The chain combines TRBV9 with TRBJ2-5; no definite D call. V was cut by 2 bases and J by 4 bases, with 12 bases left in between. Germline V gives CDR1 SGDLS, CDR2 YYNGEE. The CDR3 runs to 14 residues. The CDR3 DNA reads as TGTGCCAGCAGCGTTGGGCAGCGTGGAGAGACCCAGTACTTC. Residues: CASSVGQRGETQYF.

To note about this clonotype: The junction does not match germline at one end; this may be a read error. This chain links TRBV2 with TRBJ2-3, with 9 bases that match TRBD1. Per the germline V gene, CDR1 is SNHLY and CDR2 is FYNNEI. The CDR3 has 16 amino acids. The DNA of the CDR3 is TGTGCCAGCAGTGAACCGGACAGGGGAGGCACAGATATGCAGTATTTT. Its translation: CASSEPDRGGTDMQYF.

The chain employs TRBV19 and TRBJ2-3; D might be TRBD1 (6 bases). This CDR3 has 16 residues. V lost 1 base and J 1 base, leaving 12 bases between the germline ends. CDR1 is LNHDA, CDR2 SQIVND, per germline (reference sequence). CDR3 loop: CASSIARTVGTDTQYF. The CDR3 DNA is TGTGCCAGTAGTATAGCCCGGACAGTTGGCACAGATACGCAGTATTTT.

This chain uses TRBV6-2 or TRBV6-3 with TRBJ2-1; D is ambiguous. The CDR3 sequence is 12 residues long. With 5 bases removed from V and 6 bases from J, the gap between germline ends came to 8 bases. Per the germline V gene, CDR1 is MNHEY and CDR2 is SVGEGT. The CDR3 region is CASSLNANEQFF. The CDR3 DNA follows: TGTGCCAGCAGTCTTAACGCCAATGAGCAGTTCTTC.

The CDR3 loop reads CASSLSRDRFHEQYF. The CDR3 DNA reads TGTGCCAGCAGTTTATCGAGGGACAGGTTCCACGAGCAGTACTTC. The rearrangement uses TRBV27 and TRBJ2-7; 8 nucleotides agree with TRBD1. V shed 0 bases, J shed 5 bases, and the junction held 6 bases outside the gene matches. The CDR3 extends over 15 amino acids. Germline V gives CDR1 MNHEY, CDR2 SMNVEV (reference sequence).

The J gene is TRBJ2-7, the V gene TRBV7-2; no definite D call. Germline V gives CDR1 SGHTA, CDR2 FQGNSA. The CDR3 extends over 14 amino acids. V shed 2 bases and J shed 9 bases, with 17 bases lying between them. CDR3 sequence: CASSLLRTNSGQYF. The CDR3, as DNA: TGTGCCAGCAGCTTACTCCGGACCAATTCGGGGCAGTACTTC.

This clonotype has a handful of counts. The J gene is TRBJ2-5, the V gene TRBV20-1; 7 bases fit TRBD2. Germline CDR1 DFQATT, CDR2 SNEGSKA (reference sequence). Losses at the gene ends were 6 bases for V and 11 bases for J; bases not matched to a gene: 9. This CDR3 is built from 11 residues. CDR3 region: CSARDYSEQYF. The CDR3 region has the DNA TGCAGTGCACGGGACTACTCGGAGCAGTACTTC.

This chain connects TRBV28 to TRBJ1-2; D gene uncertain. Germline V lookup: CDR1 MDHEN, CDR2 SYDVKM. Trimming took off 5 bases at V and 3 bases at J, with 16 bases between the two ends. This CDR3 is 15 amino acids long. The CDR3 protein is CASSLSQRTYYGYTF. CDR3 nucleotide sequence: TGTGCCAGCAGTCTGAGCCAGCGAACTTACTATGGCTACACCTTC.

The rearrangement joins TRBV10-3 to TRBJ2-5; D gene ambiguous. Gene TRBJ2-7 matches the end of the DNA better, so the J call may be wrong. The germline V gene encodes CDR1 ENHRY and CDR2 SYGVKD. The CDR3 loop spans 12 amino acids. CDR3 nucleotides: TGTGCCATCAGTGAGATGGAATACGAGCAGTACTTC. It yields the protein CAISEMEYEQYF.

The chain links TRBV7-9 to TRBJ2-1, with 8 bases lining up with TRBD2. V dropped 11 bases and J dropped 9; count of bases not matched to a gene: 18. The CDR3 is made up of 15 amino acids. Germline lookup yields CDR1 SEHNR and CDR2 FQNEAQ (reference sequence). The CDR3, as DNA: TGTGCCCTCGGGGAACGGGAGGGGGTTATCGGTGAGCAGTTCTTC. The encoded protein is CALGEREGVIGEQFF. Full variable domain (outside the CDR3, taken from reference TRBV7-9 and TRBJ2-1): DTGVSQNPRHKITKRGQNVTFRCDPISEHNRLYWYRQTLGQGPEFLTYFQNEAQLEKSRLLSDRFSAERPKGSFSTLEIQRTEQGDSAMYLCALGEREGVIGEQFFGPGTRLTVL.

This clonotype has just one count. The chain combines TRBV18 with TRBJ1-2; TRBD1 agrees at 8 bases. Trimming removed 4 bases from V and 4 bases from J; junction bases left unmatched: 11. This CDR3 has 16 residues. CDR1 is KGHSH and CDR2 is LQKENI in the germline V gene. Here the CDR3 reads CASSQGTGEWGYGYTF. CDR3 in DNA: TGTGCCAGCTCACAGGGGACAGGTGAATGGGGCTATGGCTACACCTTC.